This note documents a single TCR beta chain sequence. The data are from a study of blood T cell repertoires in COVID-19. Study as a whole: Both acute and convalescent COVID-19 samples were obtained from the United States, Italy and Spain. The cDNA or gDNA used as material had been derived from T cells, B-cell-depleted T cells, or PBMCs.

Authors' processing steps: The assay estimated nucleated cells by amplifying reference gene primers. The data were produced by immunoSEQ multiplex PCR, yet TCRdb's version contains in-frame clones alone and is incomplete. V, J and clone size were drawn from that table, and D and trimming were deduced from the DNA. This table has about 70,000 clones, about 86% appearing once. V shed 0 bases, J shed 5 bases, and the junction held 7 bases outside the gene matches. From germline, CDR1 is MNHEY and CDR2 SVGAGI. The CDR3 consists of 15 residues. This TCR derives from a human donor in a cohort sampled during active COVID-19. The V gene is TRBV6-5, the J gene TRBJ2-7; TRBD1 matches at 7 bases. Material for sequencing was peripheral blood. The CDR3 DNA sequence: TGTGCCAGCAGTTACTCGACAGGGAAAGGCAACGAGCAGTACTTC. It yields the protein CASSYSTGKGNEQYF.